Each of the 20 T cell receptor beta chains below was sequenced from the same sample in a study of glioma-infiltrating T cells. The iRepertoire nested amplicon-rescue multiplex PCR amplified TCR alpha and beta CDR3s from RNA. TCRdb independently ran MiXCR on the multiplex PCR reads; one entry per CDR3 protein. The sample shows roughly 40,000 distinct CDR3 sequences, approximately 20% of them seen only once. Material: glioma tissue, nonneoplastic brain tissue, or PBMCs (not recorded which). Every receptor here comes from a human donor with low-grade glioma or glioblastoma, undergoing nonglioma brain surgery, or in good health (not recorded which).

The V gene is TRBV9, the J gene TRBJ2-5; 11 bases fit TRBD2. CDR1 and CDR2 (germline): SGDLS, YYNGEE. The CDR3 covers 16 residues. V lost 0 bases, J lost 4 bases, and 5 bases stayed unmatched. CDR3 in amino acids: CASSVVLAGGGETQYF. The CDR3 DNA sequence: TGTGCCAGCAGCGTAGTTCTAGCGGGGGGAGGAGAGACCCAGTACTTC.

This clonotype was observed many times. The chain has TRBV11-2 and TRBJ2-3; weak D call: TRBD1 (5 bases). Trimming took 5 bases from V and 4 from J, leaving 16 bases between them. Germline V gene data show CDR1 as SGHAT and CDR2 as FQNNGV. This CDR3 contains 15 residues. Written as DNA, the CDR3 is TGTGCCAGCAGCGCAGTCGCAGGGATGCCAGATACGCAGTATTTT. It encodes CASSAVAGMPDTQYF.

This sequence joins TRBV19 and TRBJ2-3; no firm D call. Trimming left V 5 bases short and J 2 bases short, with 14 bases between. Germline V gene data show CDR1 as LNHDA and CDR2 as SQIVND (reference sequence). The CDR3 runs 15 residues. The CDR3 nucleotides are TGTGCCAGTAGTTTAGGGCCCCGTGCCACAGATACGCAGTATTTT. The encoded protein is CASSLGPRATDTQYF.

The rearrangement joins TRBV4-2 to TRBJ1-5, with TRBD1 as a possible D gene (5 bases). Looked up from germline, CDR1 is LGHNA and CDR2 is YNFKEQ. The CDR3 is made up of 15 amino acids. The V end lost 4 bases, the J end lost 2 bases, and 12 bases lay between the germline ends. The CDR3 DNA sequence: TGTGCCAGCAGCCCACTAGCGGGGGGCAATCAGCCCCAGCATTTT. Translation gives CASSPLAGGNQPQHF.

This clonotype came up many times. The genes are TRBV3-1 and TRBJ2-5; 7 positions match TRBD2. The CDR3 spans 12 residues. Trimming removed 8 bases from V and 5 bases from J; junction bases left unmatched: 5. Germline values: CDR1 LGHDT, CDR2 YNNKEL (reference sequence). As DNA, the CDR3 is TGTGCCAGCTCCGGGGGAGGGGAGACCCAGTACTTC. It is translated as CASSGGGETQYF.

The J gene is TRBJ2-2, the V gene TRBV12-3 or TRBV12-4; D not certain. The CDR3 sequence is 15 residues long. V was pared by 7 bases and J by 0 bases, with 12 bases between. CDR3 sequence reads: CASTNRVANTGELFF. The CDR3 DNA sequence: TGTGCCAGCACCAACAGAGTCGCGAACACCGGGGAGCTGTTTTTT.

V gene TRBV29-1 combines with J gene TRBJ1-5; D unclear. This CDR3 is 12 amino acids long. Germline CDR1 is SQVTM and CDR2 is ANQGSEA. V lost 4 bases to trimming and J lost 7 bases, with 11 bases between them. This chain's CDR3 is CSVGNSDQPQHF. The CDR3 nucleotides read TGCAGCGTTGGTAATTCAGACCAGCCCCAGCATTTT.

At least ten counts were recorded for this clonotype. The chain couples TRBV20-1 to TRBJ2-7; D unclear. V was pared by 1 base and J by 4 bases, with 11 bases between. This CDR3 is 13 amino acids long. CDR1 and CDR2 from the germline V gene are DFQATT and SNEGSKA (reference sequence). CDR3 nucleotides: TGCAGTGCTAGAGCCCGGATAGGGTACGAGCAGTACTTC. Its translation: CSARARIGYEQYF.

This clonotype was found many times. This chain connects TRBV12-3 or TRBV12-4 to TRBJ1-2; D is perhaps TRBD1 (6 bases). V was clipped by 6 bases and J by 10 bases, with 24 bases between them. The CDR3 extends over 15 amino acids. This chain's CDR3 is CASSPTGPAGGVYTF. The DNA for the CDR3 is TGTGCCAGCAGCCCAACAGGGCCGGCGGGGGGTGTCTACACCTTC.

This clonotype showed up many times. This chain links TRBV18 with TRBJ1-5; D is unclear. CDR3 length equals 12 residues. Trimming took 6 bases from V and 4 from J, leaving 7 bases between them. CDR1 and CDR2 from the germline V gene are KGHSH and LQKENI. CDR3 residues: CASSKGNQPQHF. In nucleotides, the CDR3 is TGTGCCAGCTCCAAGGGTAATCAGCCCCAGCATTTT. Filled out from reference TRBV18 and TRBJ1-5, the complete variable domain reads NAGVMQNPRHLVRRRGQEARLRCSPMKGHSHVYWYRQLPEEGLKFMVYLQKENIIDESGMPKERFSAEFPKEGPSILRIQQVVRGDSAAYFCASSKGNQPQHFGDGTRLSIL.

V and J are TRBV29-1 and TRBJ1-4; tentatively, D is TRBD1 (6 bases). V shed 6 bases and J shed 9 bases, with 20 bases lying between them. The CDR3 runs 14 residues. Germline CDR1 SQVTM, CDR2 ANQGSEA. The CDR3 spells CSVGKTGRVKKLFF. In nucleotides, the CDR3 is TGCAGCGTGGGGAAGACAGGTCGTGTGAAAAAACTGTTTTTT.

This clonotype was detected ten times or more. CDR3 nucleotides: TGTGCCAGCAGTGAAACGGACAGGGGAGGCTACACCTTC. Its translation: CASSETDRGGYTF. This chain uses TRBV2 with TRBJ1-2; 9 bases align to TRBD1. Germline assignment: CDR1 SNHLY and CDR2 FYNNEI. CDR3 size: 13 residues. Unmatched junction bases numbered 3, after V lost 2 bases and J lost 8 bases.

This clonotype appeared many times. In DNA, the CDR3 is TGTGCCAGCAGTTTAGCGGAGGAACAGGCCGGCACAGATACGCAGTATTTT. Translated: CASSLAEEQAGTDTQYF. The chain is built from TRBV12-3 or TRBV12-4 and TRBJ2-3; either TRBD1 or TRBD2 may supply D (5 bases each). Trimming removed 0 bases at V and 1 base at J, with 14 bases between. This CDR3 comprises 17 residues.

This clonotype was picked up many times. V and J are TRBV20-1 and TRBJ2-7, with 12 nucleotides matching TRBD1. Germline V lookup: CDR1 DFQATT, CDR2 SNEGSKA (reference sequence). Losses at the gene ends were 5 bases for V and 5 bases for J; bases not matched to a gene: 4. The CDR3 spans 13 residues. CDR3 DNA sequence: TGCAGTGCTGCCGGGACAGGGGGCCACGAGCAGTACTTC. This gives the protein CSAAGTGGHEQYF.

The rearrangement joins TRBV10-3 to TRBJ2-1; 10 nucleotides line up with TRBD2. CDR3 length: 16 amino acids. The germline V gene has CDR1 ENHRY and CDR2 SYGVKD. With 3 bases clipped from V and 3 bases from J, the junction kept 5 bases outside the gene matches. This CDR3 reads CAISDVLAGRYNEQFF. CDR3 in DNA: TGTGCCATCAGTGATGTACTAGCGGGACGCTACAATGAGCAGTTCTTC.

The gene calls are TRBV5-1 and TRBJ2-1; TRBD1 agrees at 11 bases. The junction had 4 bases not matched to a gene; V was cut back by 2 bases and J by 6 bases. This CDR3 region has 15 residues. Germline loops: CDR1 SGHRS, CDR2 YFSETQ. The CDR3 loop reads CASSFGQGASNEQFF. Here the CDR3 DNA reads TGCGCCAGCAGCTTTGGACAGGGGGCGAGCAATGAGCAGTTCTTC.

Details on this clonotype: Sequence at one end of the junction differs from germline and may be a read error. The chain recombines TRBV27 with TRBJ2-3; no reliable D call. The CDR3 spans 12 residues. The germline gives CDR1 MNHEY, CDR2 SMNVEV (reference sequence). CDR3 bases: TGTGCCAGCAGTTTACTCGGCGGAAGGCAGTATTTC. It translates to CASSLLGGRQYF.

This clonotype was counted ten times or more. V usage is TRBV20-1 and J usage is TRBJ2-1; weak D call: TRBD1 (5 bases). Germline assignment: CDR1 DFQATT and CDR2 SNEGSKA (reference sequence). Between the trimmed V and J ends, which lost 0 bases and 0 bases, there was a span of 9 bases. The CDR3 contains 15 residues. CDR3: CSARDRVSSYNEQFF. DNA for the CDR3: TGCAGTGCTAGAGACAGGGTGAGCTCCTACAATGAGCAGTTCTTC.

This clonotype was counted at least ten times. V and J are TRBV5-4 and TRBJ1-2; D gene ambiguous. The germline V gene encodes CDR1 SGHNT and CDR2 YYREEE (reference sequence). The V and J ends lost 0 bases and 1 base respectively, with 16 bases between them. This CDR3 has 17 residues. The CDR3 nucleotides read TGTGCCAGCAGCTTGGAGATGTTTGGCACAGATAACTATGGCTACACCTTC. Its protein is CASSLEMFGTDNYGYTF. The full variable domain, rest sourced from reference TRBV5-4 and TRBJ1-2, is ETGVTQSPTHLIKTRGQQVTLRCSSQSGHNTVSWYQQALGQGPQFIFQYYREEENGRGNFPPRFSGLQFPNYSSELNVNALELDDSALYLCASSLEMFGTDNYGYTFGSGTRLTVV.

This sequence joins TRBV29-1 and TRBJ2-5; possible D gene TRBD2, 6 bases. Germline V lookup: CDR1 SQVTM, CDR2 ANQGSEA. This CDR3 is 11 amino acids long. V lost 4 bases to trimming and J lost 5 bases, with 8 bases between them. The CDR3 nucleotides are TGCAGCGTTGGGGACTCGGAGACCCAGTACTTC. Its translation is CSVGDSETQYF.